The 20 T cell receptor beta chains listed next were all sequenced from one sample in a study of neurological immune-mediated disorders. TCRdb reprocessed the 5' RACE reads with MiXCR, giving one entry per CDR3 protein. The sample contains more than 70,000 distinct CDR3 sequences, roughly a sixth of which appear only once. The sample consisted of PBMCs. All receptors derive from a woman between 40 and 55 years old in good health.

This clonotype occurred many times. The rearrangement joins TRBV5-6 to TRBJ2-4; D remains unclear. This CDR3 is 15 amino acids long. Germline CDR1 SGHDT, CDR2 YYEEEE. The V end lost 3 bases, the J end lost 7 bases, and 17 bases lay between the germline ends. The CDR3 DNA is TGTGCCAGCAGCTCTCGGTTGGGGTACGGCAACATTCAGTACTTC. Protein sequence: CASSSRLGYGNIQYF.

The CDR3 spells CASSFDPGHGYTF. The CDR3 DNA reads TGTGCCAGCAGCTTCGACCCGGGGCATGGCTACACCTTC. The chain combines TRBV7-2 with TRBJ1-2; perhaps TRBD1 as D (5 bases). Trimming removed 3 bases at V and 6 bases at J, with 11 bases between. This CDR3 comprises 13 residues. From germline, CDR1 is SGHTA and CDR2 FQGNSA.

This clonotype was counted only a few times. The rearrangement uses TRBV6-2 or TRBV6-3 and TRBJ1-1; D not resolved. Trimming took 7 bases from V and 4 from J, leaving 10 bases between them. The CDR3 has 12 residues. Germline-derived CDR1 and CDR2 are MNHEY and SVGEGT. In nucleotides, the CDR3 is TGTGCCAGCACTGTTCCGGGCACTGAAGCTTTCTTT. This codes for CASTVPGTEAFF.

The chain links TRBV12-3 or TRBV12-4 to TRBJ2-5; the match to TRBD2 covers 12 bases. The J segment lost 5 bases and the V segment lost 1 base, leaving 20 bases of the junction unmatched. This CDR3 has 21 amino acids. CDR3 nucleotides: TGTGCCAGCAGTTTAGGGGAGAGTTTAGGGCTAGCGGGGGGGCCTGATGAGACCCAGTACTTC. Protein: CASSLGESLGLAGGPDETQYF.

This clonotype showed up many times. The rearrangement joins TRBV5-1 to TRBJ2-2; 7 nucleotides line up with TRBD1. This CDR3 spans 15 amino acids. Germline V gives CDR1 SGHRS, CDR2 YFSETQ. V was clipped by 2 bases and J by 7 bases; unmatched bases: 8. CDR3 region: CASSFEGANIGELFF. DNA for the CDR3: TGCGCCAGCAGCTTTGAGGGGGCGAATATCGGGGAGCTGTTTTTT.

This clonotype occurred many times. The genes are TRBV3-1 and TRBJ1-1, with 11 bases that match TRBD1. Trimming cost V 3 bases and J 0 bases; bases outside gene matches: 9. CDR1 and CDR2 from the germline V gene are LGHDT and YNNKEL (reference sequence). The CDR3 contains 18 residues. Here the CDR3 DNA reads TGTGCCAGCAGCCAGAGGACAGGGGGCCCGCTAGTGAACACTGAAGCTTTCTTT. Its protein is CASSQRTGGPLVNTEAFF.

This clonotype has at least ten counts. The V call is TRBV9, the J call TRBJ1-6; D perhaps matches TRBD1 (5 bases). The germline V gene encodes CDR1 SGDLS and CDR2 YYNGEE. V dropped 0 bases and J dropped 7 bases, with 14 bases sitting between them. The CDR3 is made up of 16 amino acids. CDR3 nucleotide sequence: TGTGCCAGCAGCGTAGAAGGGGAGGGCAGGAATTCACCCCTCCACTTT. This codes for CASSVEGEGRNSPLHF.

The chain joins TRBV5-6 to TRBJ2-7; D unresolved. This CDR3 has 15 amino acids. Per the germline V gene, CDR1 is SGHDT and CDR2 is YYEEEE. With 0 bases removed from V and 7 bases from J, the gap between germline ends came to 17 bases. The DNA for the CDR3 is TGTGCCAGCAGCTTGGGTCCCGACATGACGCAAGAGCAGTACTTC. This gives the protein CASSLGPDMTQEQYF.

In its sample, this clonotype was seen many times. The germline gene is not matched at one end of the junction; a read error may be the cause. The genes are TRBV5-5 and TRBJ1-2, with 8 nucleotides matching TRBD1. Germline V CDR1 and CDR2: SGHKS, YYEKEE (reference sequence). The CDR3 covers 14 residues. This CDR3 reads CASSLDRANYGYTF. The CDR3 region has the DNA TGTGCCAGCAGTTTGGACAGGGCTAACTATGGCTACACCTTC.

This clonotype was seen repeatedly, ten times or more. The rearrangement uses TRBV28 and TRBJ2-4; D not resolved. CDR1 MDHEN and CDR2 SYDVKM come from the germline V gene. This CDR3 has 13 amino acids. V was clipped by 3 bases and J by 6 bases, with 9 bases between them. CDR3: CASSFSGLNIQYF. CDR3 nucleotides: TGTGCCAGCAGTTTTAGTGGGTTAAACATTCAGTACTTC.

CDR3 DNA sequence: TGTGCCAGCAGCTTAAATAGGTGGGGGGGCCGTGACAATGAGCAGTTCTTC. It yields the protein CASSLNRWGGRDNEQFF. This rearrangement joins TRBV7-3 to TRBJ2-1, with D tentatively TRBD2 (7 bases). Germline V gene lookup returns CDR1 SGHTA and CDR2 FQGTGA. Trimming cost V 1 base and J 5 bases, with 18 bases left between them. The CDR3 runs to 17 residues.

Ten or more counts support this clonotype. This chain uses TRBV25-1 with TRBJ1-5, with D unresolved. Germline CDR1 is MGHDK and CDR2 is SYGVNS. This CDR3 contains 13 residues. The V gene lost 4 bases and the J gene lost 4 bases, with 8 bases spanning the gap. The CDR3: CASSVADNQPQHF. CDR3 coding DNA: TGTGCCAGCAGTGTGGCTGATAATCAGCCCCAGCATTTT.

This clonotype was counted a few times. The junction does not match germline at one end; this may be a read error. This chain joins TRBV7-7 and TRBJ2-5; maybe TRBD2 (6 bases). This CDR3 has 14 amino acids. Looked up from germline, CDR1 is SSHAT and CDR2 is FNYEAQ (reference sequence). CDR3 sequence: CASSREAGEETQYF. The CDR3 nucleotides are TGTGCTAGCAGCAGAGAAGCGGGTGAAGAGACCCAGTACTTC.

This clonotype has at least ten counts. The chain combines TRBV20-1 with TRBJ2-5, with 16 nucleotides matching TRBD2. Germline-derived CDR1 and CDR2 are DFQATT and SNEGSKA (reference sequence). The CDR3 sequence is 18 residues long. V shed 6 bases and J 1 base; nucleotides not matched to a gene: 11. The CDR3 loop reads CSAPGLAGGLRGQETQYF. The CDR3 DNA follows: TGCAGTGCCCCGGGACTAGCGGGGGGGCTTAGAGGCCAAGAGACCCAGTACTTC.

This clonotype has at least ten counts. The gene calls are TRBV18 and TRBJ2-7; 9 nucleotides line up with TRBD1. From germline, CDR1 is KGHSH and CDR2 LQKENI. The CDR3 runs to 15 residues. Germline trimming cut 0 bases from V and 7 bases from J; bases unmatched to any gene: 7. The CDR3 coding sequence is TGTGCCAGCTCACCACCGGGGACAGGGCTGAGTGAGCAGTACTTC. It translates to CASSPPGTGLSEQYF.

This clonotype was found many times. CDR3 loop: CASSLGGPSYEQYV. The CDR3 region has the DNA TGTGCCAGCAGCTTGGGGGGGCCCTCCTACGAGCAGTACGTC. The chain recombines TRBV7-2 with TRBJ2-7, with D possibly being TRBD2 (7 bases). The CDR3 runs to 14 residues. Trimming removed 3 bases from V and 0 bases from J, with 9 bases in between. Germline CDR1 and CDR2: SGHTA and FQGNSA.

This clonotype was seen repeatedly, ten times or more. The genes are TRBV20-1 and TRBJ2-3; TRBD2 agrees at 13 bases. Losses at the gene ends were 5 bases for V and 5 bases for J; bases not matched to a gene: 13. This CDR3 has 17 amino acids. Looked up from germline, CDR1 is DFQATT and CDR2 is SNEGSKA (reference sequence). The chain's CDR3 is CSAAGTSGGATVDTQYF. Here the CDR3 DNA reads TGCAGTGCTGCAGGAACTAGCGGGGGGGCCACGGTAGATACGCAGTATTTT.

There are many counts of this clonotype. This chain joins TRBV20-1 and TRBJ1-2, with D perhaps matching TRBD1 (5 bases). The germline V gene has CDR1 DFQATT and CDR2 SNEGSKA (reference sequence). The CDR3 covers 14 residues. V was clipped by 1 base and J by 5 bases, with 14 bases between them. CDR3: CSARVGRASYGYTF. The DNA of the CDR3 is TGCAGTGCTAGAGTTGGCAGGGCCAGTTATGGCTACACCTTC.

V gene TRBV12-3 or TRBV12-4 combines with J gene TRBJ1-5; no firm D call. This CDR3 is 15 amino acids long. V lost 2 bases to trimming and J lost 0 bases, with 8 bases between them. The CDR3 protein is CASSLSGNSNQPQHF. CDR3 in DNA: TGTGCCAGCAGTTTATCGGGGAATAGCAATCAGCCCCAGCATTTT.

Concerning this clonotype: One junction end disagrees with the germline gene, perhaps due to a read error. This rearrangement joins TRBV6-2 or TRBV6-3 to TRBJ1-5; 9 positions match TRBD1. Germline loops: CDR1 MNHEY, CDR2 SVGEGT. CDR3 length: 17 amino acids. CDR3 sequence: CASSCSPTGGNNQPQHF. In DNA form, the CDR3 reads TGTGCCAGCAGCTGCTCCCCGACAGGGGGAAACAATCAGCCCCAACATTTT.